Listed below are T cell receptor beta chains from one sample, sequenced in a study of CD8+ T cells in alopecia areata. Clones were sequenced by immunoSEQ multiplex PCR, and TCRdb holds only the in-frame ones, with some missing. The sample lists about 200,000 clones; roughly 56% were seen once. Material: CD4+ T cells sorted from blood, obtained at week 4, from a patient treated with tofacitinib. These receptors were collected from a human donor with alopecia areata. CDR3s include the opening cysteine and the closing phenylalanine or tryptophan.

j_call	v_call	cdr3_aa
TRBJ1-6	TRBV30	CAWTGVGSPLHF
TRBJ2-3	TRBV18	CASSPRDRATDTQYF
TRBJ2-7	TRBV10-2	CASRTMDEQYF
TRBJ1-1	TRBV27	CASRLASEAFF
TRBJ2-2	TRBV29-1	CSALLAGKNTGELFF
TRBJ1-2	TRBV9	CASSPTGTKDGYTF
TRBJ1-2	TRBV11-3	CASSPQGSNYGYTF
TRBJ1-6	TRBV7-6	CASSLESGGVSPLHF
TRBJ1-1	TRBV5-6	CASSTPTGFTEAFF
TRBJ2-7	TRBV5-4	CASSGTSGGAGEQYF
TRBJ2-1	TRBV5-1	CASSLLDEQFF
TRBJ1-1	TRBV29-1	CSVEESQGTEAFF
TRBJ2-3	TRBV6-5	CASVGQGNTQYF
TRBJ1-4	TRBV29-1	CSVVMRGEKLFF
TRBJ1-1	TRBV30	CACPGQGNTEAFF
TRBJ1-4	TRBV25-1	CASSVGANEKLFF
TRBJ2-7	TRBV6-6	CASSSGQGYTYEQYF
TRBJ2-7	TRBV29-1	CSVGLELNYEQYF
TRBJ2-7	TRBV7-2	CASSKDHGRASYEQYF
TRBJ2-1	TRBV5-1	CASSLERDRGGNEQFF
TRBJ2-3	TRBV7-8	CASSPSWASGGIADTQYF
TRBJ1-2	TRBV7-2	CASSPDFVGYTF
TRBJ2-3	TRBV29-1	CSVNSGGTDTQYF
TRBJ1-3	TRBV18	CASSHWDSNTIYF
TRBJ1-2	TRBV23-1	CASSQADRPDGYTF
TRBJ2-2	TRBV9	CASSVRTGTGELFF
TRBJ2-1	TRBV7-2	CASSPPRGSGGSYNEQFF
TRBJ2-3	TRBV5-1	CASSLFSTSTDTQYF
TRBJ1-4	TRBV7-2	CASREGLGEKLFF
TRBJ1-1	TRBV5-4	CASSDRVGSANTEAFF
TRBJ2-1	TRBV6-1	CASSSQGDEQFF
TRBJ2-5	TRBV7-3	CASSFSGQETQYF
TRBJ2-7	TRBV11-3	CASSAYREDEQYF
TRBJ1-2	TRBV4-3	CASSQATVVRTHEDYGYTF
TRBJ2-5	TRBV5-1	CASSLVSGAETQYF
TRBJ2-6	TRBV7-2	CASSSPPGGAGANVLTF
TRBJ2-2	TRBV19	CASTTIEGGLKGTGELFF
TRBJ2-1	TRBV29-1	CSARRGGLDNEQFF
TRBJ2-2	TRBV2	CASSDRVVNTGELFF
TRBJ2-3	TRBV11-3	CASSPLSDTQYF
TRBJ2-2	TRBV29-1	CSVTGTHTGELFF
TRBJ2-7	TRBV4-3	CASSQDSYAGTYEQYF
TRBJ2-3	TRBV7-2	CASSPAGTDTQYF
TRBJ2-3	TRBV29-1	CSVGTRATDTQYF
TRBJ1-2	TRBV30	CAWSVNRAYYGYTF
TRBJ2-3	TRBV7-2	CASSSLADTQYF
TRBJ2-2	TRBV7-2	CASSLYSTGELFF
TRBJ2-3	TRBV5-1	CASSLRPGNTDTQYF
TRBJ2-3	TRBV27	CASKPGYRTDTQYF
TRBJ2-5	TRBV9	CASSDSGETQYF
TRBJ1-1	TRBV29-1	CSGTGILNTEAFF
TRBJ1-2	TRBV30	CAWSTSLNRAYGYTF
TRBJ2-6	TRBV5-6	CASSSGTPGANVLTF